This record concerns one TCR beta chain sequence. Its antigen has not been determined. No clone much larger than this one lies a single base away; base qualities are absent. Reading the germline V gene gives CDR1 SGHRS and CDR2 YFSETQ. There are 15 amino acids in the CDR3, from cysteine to phenylalanine inclusive. Only the CDR3 DNA stays, 45 bases, in frame from base 1. V gives up 3 bases and J gives up 4 bases, and the segment between their germline ends measures 14 bases. This specimen belongs to a study of OX40 agonist ivuxolimab in advanced cancers. Concerning the study at large: The costimulatory receptor OX40 (CD134) was targeted by ivuxolimab, a fully human IgG2 agonistic monoclonal antibody. Patients were allowed to have had prior anti-PD-1, anti-PD-L1 or anti-CTLA-4 therapy, and about 40% of the dose-escalation patients had been treated with checkpoint inhibitors. The purpose of peripheral TCRbeta sequencing was to test whether ivuxolimab changed TCR sequence diversity and led to clonal T-cell expansion. Three dose-escalation patients achieved partial responses, one with hepatocellular carcinoma and two with cutaneous melanoma. Intravenous ivuxolimab was administered to patients every 2 weeks at six dose levels: 0.01, 0.1, 0.3, 1.5, 3 and 10 mg/kg. In the dose-escalation cohort, 70% to 85% of patients were male, and the mean age was around 60 years, with a range of roughly 23 to 85. The paper covers the monotherapy dose-escalation part of the phase I ivuxolimab trial, which included N ≈ 57 patients. Of the approximately 53 patients in dose escalation, about 20 had hepatocellular carcinoma, some 15 had melanoma, 9 had renal cell carcinoma and 9 had head and neck cancer.

Genomic DNA was isolated from the sorted cells so that the TCRbeta CDR3 region could be sequenced. The immunoSEQ Assay was used for sequencing of TCRbeta CDR3 regions. The table was pulled from immuneACCESS by TCRdb, which kept in-frame rearrangements only. Such tables lose some clones; where checked, under half of the loss comes from unresolved V genes, and the rest has no known cause. Recorded for this sample are approximately 100,000 clones; approximately 90% of them occurred a single time. Roughly 0.8% of the sample comes from the top ten. Patients with autoimmune disease history or receiving systemic immunosuppression were excluded from the trial. Peripheral blood for TCR sequencing was drawn from every dose cohort at baseline, at cycle 4 day 1 and at cycle 7 day 1. The samples were taken from a phase I, first-in-human, multicenter, open-label dose-escalation trial of ivuxolimab. Adults with locally advanced or metastatic melanoma, renal cell, hepatocellular, or head and neck squamous cell carcinoma were enrolled in the trial. Before TCR sequencing, CD4+ T cells and CD8+ T cells were sorted from peripheral blood as separate populations.

Here is what the overall study found, with its caveats: After ivuxolimab, more expanded clones were found on average in CD8+ T cells than in CD4+ T cells. At doses of 0.1 to 3.0 mg/kg, clonal expansion of both CD4+ and CD8+ T cells in blood was seen between baseline and week 6. Low levels of normalized T-cell clonal expansion were also shown by some nonresponding patients. Antigen specificity was not determined for the clonally expanded peripheral T cells. In partial responders in the 0.1-3.0 mg/kg groups, normalized peripheral clonal expansion was found to be among the lowest, especially among CD8+ T cells.

The specimen comprised CD4+ or CD8+ T cells sorted from blood, sampled in a trial of the OX40 agonist ivuxolimab. This TCR was recovered from an adult with an advanced solid tumor such as melanoma, head and neck, liver or kidney cancer. The sequence is built from TRBV5-1 and TRBJ1-3; TRBD1 is a possible D gene, resting on 6 matching bases. The CDR3 is CASSSTGQRGNTIYF. The DNA sequence is given as TGCGCCAGCAGCTCGACAGGACAGAGAGGAAACACCATATATTTT. Joined to the reference TRBV5-1 and TRBJ1-3 proteins, this CDR3 gives the full variable domain: KAGVTQTPRYLIKTRGQQVTLSCSPISGHRSVSWYQQTPGQGLQFLFEYFSETQRNKGNFPGRFSGRQFSNSRSEMNVSTLELGDSALYLCASSSTGQRGNTIYFGEGSWLTVV.